This TCR beta chain is from a study of T-cell reconstitution after alpha-beta-depleted transplantation in children. During its preparation, the TCRbeta library received unique molecular identifiers. TCRdb re-called the PCR reads through MiXCR, storing one row per CDR3 protein. This table holds about 540,000 distinct CDR3 sequences, about 16% found once. CDR3 size: 16 residues. V was clipped by 4 bases and J by 4 bases; unmatched bases: 12. Germline V gene lookup returns CDR1 MGHRA and CDR2 YSYEKL. This clonotype came up a few times. V and J are TRBV4-1 and TRBJ2-7, with 8 bases matching TRBD2. Sample: PBMCs from the stem cell graft donor, taken from the stem cell graft. This receptor was obtained from a human donor who donated a stem cell graft to a child with acute lymphoblastic leukemia. CDR3 sequence (DNA): TGCGCCAGCAGCCCGCTGGGACTAGGCCTAAGTTACGAGCAGTACTTC. Encoded protein: CASSPLGLGLSYEQYF.